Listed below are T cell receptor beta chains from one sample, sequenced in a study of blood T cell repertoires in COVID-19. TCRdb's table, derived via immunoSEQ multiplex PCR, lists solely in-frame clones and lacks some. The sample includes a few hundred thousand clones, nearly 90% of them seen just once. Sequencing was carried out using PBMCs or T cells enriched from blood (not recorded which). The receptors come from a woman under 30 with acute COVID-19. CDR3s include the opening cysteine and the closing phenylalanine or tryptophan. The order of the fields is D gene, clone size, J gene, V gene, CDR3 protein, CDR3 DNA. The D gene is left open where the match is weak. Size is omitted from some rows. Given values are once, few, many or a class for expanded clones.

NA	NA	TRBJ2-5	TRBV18	CASSPSGGETQYF	TGTGCCAGCTCACCATCCGGCGGAGAGACCCAGTACTTC
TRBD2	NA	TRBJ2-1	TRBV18	CASSKPGTSGIDEQFF	TGTGCCAGCTCAAAACCCGGGACTAGCGGGATTGATGAGCAGTTCTTC
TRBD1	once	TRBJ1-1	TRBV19	CASNPGQGSTEAFF	TGTGCCAGTAACCCGGGACAGGGAAGCACTGAAGCTTTCTTT
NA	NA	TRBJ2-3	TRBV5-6	CASSFSGSTDTQYF	TGTGCCAGCAGCTTCTCGGGAAGCACAGATACGCAGTATTTT
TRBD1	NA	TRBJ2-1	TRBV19	CASTITGGVGNEQFF	TGTGCCAGTACCATAACAGGGGGAGTAGGGAATGAGCAGTTCTTC
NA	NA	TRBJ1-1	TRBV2	CASSVGPYTEAFF	TGTGCCAGCAGCGTCGGTCCTTACACTGAAGCTTTCTTT
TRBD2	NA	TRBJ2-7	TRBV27	CASRSGTSGYEQYF	TGTGCCAGCAGATCCGGGACTAGCGGTTACGAGCAGTACTTC
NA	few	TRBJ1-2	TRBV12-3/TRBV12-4	CASSFEGSYGYTF	TGTGCCAGCAGTTTTGAGGGTTCCTATGGCTACACCTTC
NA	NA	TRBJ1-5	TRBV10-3	CAINGDSNQPQHF	TGTGCCATCAACGGGGATAGCAATCAGCCCCAGCATTTT
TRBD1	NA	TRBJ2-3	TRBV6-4	CASKVRTGEDTQYF	TGTGCCAGCAAGGTTCGGACAGGAGAAGATACGCAGTATTTT
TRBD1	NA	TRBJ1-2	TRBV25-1	CASSANRQGINYGYTF	TGTGCCAGCAGTGCAAATCGACAGGGAATAAACTATGGCTACACCTTC
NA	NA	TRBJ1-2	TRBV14	CASSHVPGGYTF	TGTGCCAGCAGCCACGTCCCCGGTGGCTACACCTTC
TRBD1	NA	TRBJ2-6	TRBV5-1	CASRRQDRGGIAGANVLTF	TGCGCCAGCAGGCGGCAGGACAGGGGAGGGATCGCCGGGGCCAACGTCCTGACTTTC
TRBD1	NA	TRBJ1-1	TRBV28	CASSLPPHRGRTEAFF	TGTGCCAGCAGTTTACCCCCTCACAGGGGGCGGACTGAAGCTTTCTTT
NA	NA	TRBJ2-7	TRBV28	CASSFLFYEQYF	TGTGCCAGCAGTTTTCTCTTCTACGAGCAGTACTTC
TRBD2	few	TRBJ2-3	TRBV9	CASSVGTTLDTQYF	TGTGCCAGCAGCGTCGGGACTACCCTCGATACGCAGTATTTT
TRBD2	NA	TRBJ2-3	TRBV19	CASSDASGTTDTQYF	TGTGCCAGTAGTGACGCTAGCGGGACAACAGATACGCAGTATTTT
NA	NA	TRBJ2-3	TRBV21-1	CASVLHGDDRGRKDTQYF	TGTGCCAGCGTTCTCCACGGTGACGACAGGGGGCGCAAAGATACGCAGTATTTT
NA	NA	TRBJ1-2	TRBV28	CASSWGGTSGGYGYTF	TGTGCCAGCAGTTGGGGAGGGACCTCTGGGGGCTATGGCTACACCTTC
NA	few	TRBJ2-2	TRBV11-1	CASSSGSPGELFF	TGTGCCAGCAGCTCCGGGAGCCCCGGGGAGCTGTTTTTT
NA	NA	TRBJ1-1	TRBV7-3	CASSWGGLSEAFF	TGTGCCAGCTCTTGGGGGGGCCTGTCTGAAGCTTTCTTT
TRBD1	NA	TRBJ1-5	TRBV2	CATRTGGVSQPQHF	TGTGCCACAAGGACAGGGGGCGTTAGTCAGCCCCAGCATTTT
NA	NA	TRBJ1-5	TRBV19	CASSRQGNQPQHF	TGTGCCAGTAGTAGGCAGGGAAATCAGCCCCAGCATTTT
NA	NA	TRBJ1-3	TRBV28	CASSGSDRHSGNTIYF	TGTGCCAGCAGCGGTTCTGACAGACACTCTGGAAACACCATATATTTT
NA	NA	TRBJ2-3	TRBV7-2	CASSSYLSTDTQYF	TGTGCCAGCAGCTCCTATTTATCCACAGATACGCAGTATTTT
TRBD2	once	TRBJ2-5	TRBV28	CASSAGLAGETQYF	TGTGCCAGCAGTGCGGGACTAGCGGGAGAGACCCAGTACTTC
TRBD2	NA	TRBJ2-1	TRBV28	CASSLPGTRGYNEQFF	TGTGCCAGCAGTTTGCCCGGGACTAGGGGTTACAATGAGCAGTTCTTC
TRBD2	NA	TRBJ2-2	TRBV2	CASQGLAGGLATGELFF	TGTGCCAGCCAGGGACTAGCGGGAGGGCTGGCAACCGGGGAGCTGTTTTTT
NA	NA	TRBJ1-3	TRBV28	CASGRVLMYF	TGTGCCAGCGGCCGGGTCCTAATGTATTTT
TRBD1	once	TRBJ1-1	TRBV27	CASSQDRDRGSEAFF	TGTGCCAGCAGTCAAGACCGGGACAGGGGATCTGAAGCTTTCTTT
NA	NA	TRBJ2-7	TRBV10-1	CASSDRTRYEQYF	TGCGCCAGCAGTGATAGAACTCGTTACGAGCAGTACTTC
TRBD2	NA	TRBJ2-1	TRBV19	CASSFLGLAAYNEQFF	TGTGCCAGTAGTTTCCTCGGACTAGCGGCCTACAATGAGCAGTTCTTC
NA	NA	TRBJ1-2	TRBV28	CASSSGFPYGYTF	TGTGCCAGCAGTTCAGGATTTCCCTATGGCTACACCTTC
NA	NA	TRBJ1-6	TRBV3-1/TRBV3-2	CASRGTFSDSPLHF	TGTGCCAGCAGGGGGACTTTCTCGGATTCACCCCTCCACTTT
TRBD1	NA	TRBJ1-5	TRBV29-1	CSVGQGAGGNQPQHF	TGCAGCGTTGGCCAGGGGGCTGGAGGCAATCAGCCCCAGCATTTT
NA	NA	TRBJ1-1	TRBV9	CASSPPGDSRNTEAFF	TGTGCCAGCAGCCCACCGGGGGACTCAAGAAACACTGAAGCTTTCTTT
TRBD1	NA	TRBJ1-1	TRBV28	CASSLSGQGIAEAFF	TGTGCCAGCAGTCTCTCGGGACAGGGGATCGCTGAAGCTTTCTTT
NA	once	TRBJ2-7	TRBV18	CASSSRTDSYEQYF	TGTGCCAGCTCATCCCGGACAGACTCCTACGAGCAGTACTTC
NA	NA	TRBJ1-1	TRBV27	CASSSNSEAFF	TGTGCCAGCAGTTCAAATTCTGAAGCTTTCTTT
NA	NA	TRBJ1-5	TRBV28	CASSIRGEGDQPQHF	TGTGCCAGCAGTATCAGGGGAGAGGGCGATCAGCCCCAGCATTTT
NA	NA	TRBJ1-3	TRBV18	CASSPGGSGNTIYF	TGTGCCAGCTCACCGGGGGGCTCTGGAAACACCATATATTTT
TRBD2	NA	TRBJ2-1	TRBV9	CASGTSGDDNEQFF	TGTGCCAGCGGGACTAGCGGGGACGACAATGAGCAGTTCTTC
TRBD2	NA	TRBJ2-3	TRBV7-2	CASSLQAGDGTDTQYF	TGTGCCAGCAGCTTACAAGCGGGAGATGGGACAGATACGCAGTATTTT
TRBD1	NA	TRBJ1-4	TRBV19	CATKPGQWNEKLFF	TGTGCCACCAAACCGGGACAGTGGAATGAAAAACTGTTTTTT